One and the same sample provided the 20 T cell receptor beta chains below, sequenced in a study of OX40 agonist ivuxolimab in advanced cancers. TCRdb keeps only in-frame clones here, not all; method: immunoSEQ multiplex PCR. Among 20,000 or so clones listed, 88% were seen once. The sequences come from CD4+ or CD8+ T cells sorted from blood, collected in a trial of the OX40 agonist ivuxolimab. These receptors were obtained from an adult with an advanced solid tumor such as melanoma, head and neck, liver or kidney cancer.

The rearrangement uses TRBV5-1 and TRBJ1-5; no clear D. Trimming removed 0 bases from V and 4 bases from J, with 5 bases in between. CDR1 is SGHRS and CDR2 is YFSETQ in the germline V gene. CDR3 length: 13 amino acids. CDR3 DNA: TGCGCCAGCAGCTTGGTCGGGAATCAGCCCCAGCATTTT. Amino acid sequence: CASSLVGNQPQHF.

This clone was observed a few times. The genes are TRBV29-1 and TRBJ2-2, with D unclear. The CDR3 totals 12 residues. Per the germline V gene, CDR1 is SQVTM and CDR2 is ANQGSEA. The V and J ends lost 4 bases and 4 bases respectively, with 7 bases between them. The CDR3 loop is CSVVAATGELFF. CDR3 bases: TGCAGCGTTGTGGCGGCCACCGGGGAGCTGTTTTTT.

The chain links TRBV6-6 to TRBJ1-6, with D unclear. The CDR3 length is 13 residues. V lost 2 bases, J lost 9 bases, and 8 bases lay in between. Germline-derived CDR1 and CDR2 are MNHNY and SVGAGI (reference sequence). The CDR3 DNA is TGTGCCAGCAGTTACGGAGGCGGTTCACCCCTCCACTTT. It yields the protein CASSYGGGSPLHF.

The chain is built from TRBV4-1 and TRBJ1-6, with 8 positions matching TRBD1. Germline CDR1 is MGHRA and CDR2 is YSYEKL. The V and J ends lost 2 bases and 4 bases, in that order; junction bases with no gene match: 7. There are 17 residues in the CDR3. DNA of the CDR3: TGCGCCAGCAGCCAAAAACAGGGGGTAGGGTATAATTCACCCCTCCACTTT. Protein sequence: CASSQKQGVGYNSPLHF.

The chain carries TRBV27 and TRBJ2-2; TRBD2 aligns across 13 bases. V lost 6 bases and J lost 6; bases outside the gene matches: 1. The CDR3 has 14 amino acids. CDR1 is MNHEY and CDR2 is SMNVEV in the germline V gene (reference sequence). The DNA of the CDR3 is TGTGCCAGCAGACTAGCGGGGGGGCCCGGGGAGCTGTTTTTT. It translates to CASRLAGGPGELFF.

Here the CDR3 reads CAWSVFRTAYEQYF. Written as DNA, the CDR3 is TGTGCCTGGAGTGTTTTTCGAACGGCCTACGAGCAGTACTTC. V gene TRBV30 combines with J gene TRBJ2-7; D is ambiguous. The CDR3 contains 14 residues. V was trimmed by 0 bases and J by 2 bases, leaving 11 bases between them. Per the germline V gene, CDR1 is GTSNPN and CDR2 is SVGIG (reference sequence).

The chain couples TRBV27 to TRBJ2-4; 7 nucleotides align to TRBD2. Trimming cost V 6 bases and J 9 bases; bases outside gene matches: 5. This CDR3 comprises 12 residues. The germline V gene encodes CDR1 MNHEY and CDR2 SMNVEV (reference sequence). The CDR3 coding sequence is TGTGCCAGCAGCACCGGGAGGAGCATTCAGTACTTC. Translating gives CASSTGRSIQYF.

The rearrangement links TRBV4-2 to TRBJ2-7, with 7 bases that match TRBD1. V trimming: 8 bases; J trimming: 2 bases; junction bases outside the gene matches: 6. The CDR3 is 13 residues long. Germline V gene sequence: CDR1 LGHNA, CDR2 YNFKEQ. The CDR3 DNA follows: TGTGCCAGCGGAGGACAGGTTACCTACGAGCAGTACTTC. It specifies CASGGQVTYEQYF.

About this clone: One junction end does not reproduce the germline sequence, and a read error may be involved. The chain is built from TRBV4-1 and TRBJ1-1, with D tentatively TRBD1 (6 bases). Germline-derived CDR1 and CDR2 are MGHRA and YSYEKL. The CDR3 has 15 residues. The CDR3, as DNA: TGCGCCAGCAGACAAGGGGACATGACCCCTACTGAAGCTTTCTTT. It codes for CASRQGDMTPTEAFF.

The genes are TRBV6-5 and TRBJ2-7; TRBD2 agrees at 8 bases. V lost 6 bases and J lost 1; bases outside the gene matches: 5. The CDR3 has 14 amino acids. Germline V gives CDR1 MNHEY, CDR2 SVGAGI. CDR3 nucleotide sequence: TGTGCCAGCAGGCTAGCGGGCCGTTCCTACGAGCAGTACTTC. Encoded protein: CASRLAGRSYEQYF.

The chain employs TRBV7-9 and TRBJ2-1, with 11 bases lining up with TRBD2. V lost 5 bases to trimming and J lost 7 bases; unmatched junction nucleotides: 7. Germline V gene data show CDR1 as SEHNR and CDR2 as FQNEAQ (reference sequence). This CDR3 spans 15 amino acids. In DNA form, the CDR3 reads TGTGCCAGCAGCCCCTCTAGCGGGAGGATTAATGAGCAGTTCTTC. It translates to CASSPSSGRINEQFF.

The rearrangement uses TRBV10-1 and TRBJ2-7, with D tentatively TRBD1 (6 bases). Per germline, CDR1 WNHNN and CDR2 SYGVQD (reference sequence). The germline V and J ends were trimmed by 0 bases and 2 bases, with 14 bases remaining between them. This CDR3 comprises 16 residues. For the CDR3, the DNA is TGCGCCAGCAGTGAGTCTGTGACAGGTTACCCCTACGAGCAGTACTTC. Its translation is CASSESVTGYPYEQYF.

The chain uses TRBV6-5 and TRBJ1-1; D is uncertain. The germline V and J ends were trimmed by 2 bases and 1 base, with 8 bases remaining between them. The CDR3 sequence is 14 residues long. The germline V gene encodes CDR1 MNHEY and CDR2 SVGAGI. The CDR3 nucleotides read TGTGCCAGCAGTTACGTGGGCGAGAACACTGAAGCTTTCTTT. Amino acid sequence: CASSYVGENTEAFF.

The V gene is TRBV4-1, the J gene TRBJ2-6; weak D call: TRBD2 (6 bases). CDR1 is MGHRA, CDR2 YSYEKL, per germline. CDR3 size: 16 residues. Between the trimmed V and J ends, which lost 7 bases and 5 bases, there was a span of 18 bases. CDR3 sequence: CASIAGQGMRANVLTF. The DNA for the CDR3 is TGCGCCAGCATCGCGGGGCAGGGCATGAGGGCCAACGTCCTGACTTTC.

CDR3 region: CASSGSGVTEAFF. As DNA, the CDR3 is TGTGCCAGTAGTGGGTCAGGGGTCACTGAAGCTTTCTTT. The chain couples TRBV19 to TRBJ1-1, with D possibly being TRBD1 (6 bases). The CDR3 has 13 residues. Per the germline V gene, CDR1 is LNHDA and CDR2 is SQIVND (reference sequence). V gave up 5 bases and J gave up 4 bases, with 11 bases separating them.

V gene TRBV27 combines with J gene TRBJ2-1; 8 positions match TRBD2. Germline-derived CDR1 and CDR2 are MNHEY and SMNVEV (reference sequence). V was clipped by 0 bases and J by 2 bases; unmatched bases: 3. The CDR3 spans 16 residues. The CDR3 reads CASSLSKRGPYNEQFF. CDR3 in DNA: TGTGCCAGCAGTTTATCCAAGCGGGGGCCCTACAATGAGCAGTTCTTC.

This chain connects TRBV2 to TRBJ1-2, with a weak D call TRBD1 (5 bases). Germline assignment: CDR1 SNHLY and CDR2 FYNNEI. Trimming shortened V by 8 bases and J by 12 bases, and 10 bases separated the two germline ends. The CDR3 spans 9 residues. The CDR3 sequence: CASGAPDTF. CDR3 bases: TGTGCCAGCGGGGCACCCGACACCTTC.

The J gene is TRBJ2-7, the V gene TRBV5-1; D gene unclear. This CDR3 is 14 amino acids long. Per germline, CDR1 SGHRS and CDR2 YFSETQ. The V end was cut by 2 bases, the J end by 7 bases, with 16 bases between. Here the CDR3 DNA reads TGCGCCAGCAGCTTCAGCCTAGATAAAAAGGAGCAGTACTTC. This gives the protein CASSFSLDKKEQYF.

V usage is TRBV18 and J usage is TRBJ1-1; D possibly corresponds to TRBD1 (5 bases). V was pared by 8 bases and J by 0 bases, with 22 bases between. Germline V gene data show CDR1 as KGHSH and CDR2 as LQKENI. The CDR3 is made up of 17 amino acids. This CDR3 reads CASPRRGSWPVNTEAFF. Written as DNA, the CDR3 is TGTGCCAGCCCTAGGCGGGGGTCGTGGCCCGTGAACACTGAAGCTTTCTTT. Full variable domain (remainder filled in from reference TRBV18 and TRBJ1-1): NAGVMQNPRHLVRRRGQEARLRCSPMKGHSHVYWYRQLPEEGLKFMVYLQKENIIDESGMPKERFSAEFPKEGPSILRIQQVVRGDSAAYFCASPRRGSWPVNTEAFFGQGTRLTVV.

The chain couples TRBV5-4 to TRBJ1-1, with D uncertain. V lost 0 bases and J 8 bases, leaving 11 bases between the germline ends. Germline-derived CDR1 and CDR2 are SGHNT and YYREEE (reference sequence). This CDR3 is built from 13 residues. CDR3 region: CASSLGQGPEAFF. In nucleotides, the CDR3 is TGTGCCAGCAGCTTGGGACAAGGGCCAGAAGCTTTCTTT.